The source of this T cell receptor (beta chain) is a study of T cells in localized non-small cell lung cancer. Study observations and caveats: Compared with tumor, uninvolved adjacent lung displayed greater T cell clonality, ranking highest overall.

Clones were read by immunoSEQ multiplex PCR, and TCRdb kept only the in-frame ones, dropping some. The sample holds 30,000 to 40,000 clones, 78% seen once. Trimming took 5 bases from V and 3 from J, leaving 16 bases between them. CDR1 is LNHDA and CDR2 is SQIVND in the germline V gene (reference sequence). The CDR3 spans 15 residues. This clone was picked up one time. The antigen is undetermined. This clonotype originated in a male donor aged 60 or older with stage II squamous cell lung carcinoma. The sequences come from peripheral blood, collected before any cancer treatment. The gene calls are TRBV19 and TRBJ1-2, with D unclear. This CDR3 is CASSPISPEHYGYTF. CDR3 sequence (DNA): TGTGCCAGTAGTCCTATCAGCCCAGAACACTATGGCTACACCTTC.